This T cell receptor (beta chain) was sequenced during a study of blood T cells in healthy people across ages. With a J-beta primer mix and a sample-barcoded 5' primer, a second PCR ran roughly 7 to 11 cycles. Paired-end reads containing CDR3 totaled no fewer than 3 million for each sample. TCRdb recomputed calls from the 5' RACE reads with MiXCR, one row per CDR3 protein. This table holds 1.6 million or so distinct CDR3 sequences, roughly 32% found once. The study recruited healthy Caucasian donors from Russia who were aged roughly 6 to 90. Every donor provided around 9.5 milliliters of peripheral blood. Extraction of total RNA produced a minimum of 6 micrograms from each sample. CDR3 length: 13 residues. Germline values: CDR1 SNHLY, CDR2 FYNNEI. V lost 6 bases to trimming and J lost 11 bases, with 19 bases between them.

The specimen sequenced was blood. The V and J genes are TRBV2 and TRBJ1-1; TRBD1 might be the D (5 bases). The source is a woman in her twenties or thirties in good health. The chain's CDR3 is CASRIDSSGYAFF. The CDR3 DNA reads TGTGCCAGCAGAATTGACAGCTCTGGATACGCTTTCTTT.